This T cell receptor beta chain was recorded in a study of blood T cell repertoires in COVID-19. Clones were read by immunoSEQ multiplex PCR, and TCRdb kept only the in-frame ones, dropping some. In the table there are approximately 200,000 clones, 80% to 90% of which are singletons. This clonotype was sampled from a young woman in a cohort exposed to, infected with or recovered from COVID-19 (not recorded which). Sample: PBMCs or T cells enriched from blood (not recorded which).

The CDR3: CASSPGDRVYGYTF. The CDR3 DNA follows: TGTGCCAGCAGCCCAGGGGACAGAGTCTATGGCTACACCTTC. The gene calls are TRBV11-3 and TRBJ1-2; 7 bases are a match to TRBD1. Germline trimming cut 5 bases from V and 4 bases from J; bases unmatched to any gene: 7. The CDR3 is 14 residues long. Per germline, CDR1 SGHNT and CDR2 YENEEA.